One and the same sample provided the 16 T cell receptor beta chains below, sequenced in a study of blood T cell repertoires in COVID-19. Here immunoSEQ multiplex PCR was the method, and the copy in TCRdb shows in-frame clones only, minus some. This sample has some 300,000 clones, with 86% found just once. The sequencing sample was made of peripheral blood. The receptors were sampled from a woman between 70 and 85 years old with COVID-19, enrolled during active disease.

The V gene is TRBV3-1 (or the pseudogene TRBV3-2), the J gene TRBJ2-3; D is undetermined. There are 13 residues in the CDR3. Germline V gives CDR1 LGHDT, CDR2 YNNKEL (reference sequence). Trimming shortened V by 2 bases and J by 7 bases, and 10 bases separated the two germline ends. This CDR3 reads CASSQRVSNTQYF. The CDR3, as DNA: TGTGCCAGCAGCCAAAGAGTCTCCAATACGCAGTATTTT.

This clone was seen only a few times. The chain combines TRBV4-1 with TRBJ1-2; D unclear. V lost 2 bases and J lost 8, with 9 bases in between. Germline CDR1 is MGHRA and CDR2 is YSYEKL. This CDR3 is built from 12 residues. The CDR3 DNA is TGCGCCAGCAGCCAACTAACGGGGGGCTACACCTTC. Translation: CASSQLTGGYTF.

CDR3 bases: TGTGCCAGCTCACCCCCGACAGGGGACCATGGCTACACCTTC. Translated: CASSPPTGDHGYTF. The rearrangement uses TRBV18 and TRBJ1-2, with 8 bases lining up with TRBD1. Losses at the gene ends were 3 bases for V and 6 bases for J; bases not matched to a gene: 6. This CDR3 has 14 residues. Germline-derived CDR1 and CDR2 are KGHSH and LQKENI.

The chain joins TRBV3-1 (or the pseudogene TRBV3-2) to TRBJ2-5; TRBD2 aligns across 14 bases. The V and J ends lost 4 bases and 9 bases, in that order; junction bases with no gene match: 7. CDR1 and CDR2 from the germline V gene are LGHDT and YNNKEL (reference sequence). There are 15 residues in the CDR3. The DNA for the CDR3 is TGTGCCAGCAGCCCGGGGACTAGCGGGGGAGTGGCCCAGTACTTC. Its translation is CASSPGTSGGVAQYF.

This chain's CDR3 is CASSLMTGPPLHF. CDR3 in DNA: TGTGCCAGCAGCTTAATGACAGGGCCACCCCTCCACTTT. J is TRBJ1-6 and V is TRBV7-3, with 7 bases identical to TRBD1. Germline V CDR1 and CDR2: SGHTA, FQGTGA. V lost 1 base, J lost 11 bases, and 2 bases stayed unmatched. CDR3 length: 13 amino acids.

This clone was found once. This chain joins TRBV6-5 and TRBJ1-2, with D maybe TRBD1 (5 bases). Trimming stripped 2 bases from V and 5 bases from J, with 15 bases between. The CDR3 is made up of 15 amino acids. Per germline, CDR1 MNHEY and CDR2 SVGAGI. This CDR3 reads CASSYEAAGWYGYTF. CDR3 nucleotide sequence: TGTGCCAGCAGTTACGAGGCGGCAGGGTGGTATGGCTACACCTTC.

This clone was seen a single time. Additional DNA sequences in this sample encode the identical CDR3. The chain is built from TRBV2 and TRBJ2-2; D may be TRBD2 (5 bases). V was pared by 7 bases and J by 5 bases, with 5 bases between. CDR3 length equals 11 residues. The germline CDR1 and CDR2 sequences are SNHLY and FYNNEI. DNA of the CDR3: TGTGCCAGCACGGGGACCGGGGAGCTGTTTTTT. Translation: CASTGTGELFF. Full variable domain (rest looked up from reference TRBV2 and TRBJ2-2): EPEVTQTPSHQVTQMGQEVILRCVPISNHLYFYWYRQILGQKVEFLVSFYNNEISEKSEIFDDQFSVERPDGSNFTLKIRSTKLEDSAMYFCASTGTGELFFGEGSRLTVL.

CDR3 protein: CASSRVYTGWGEKLFF. DNA of the CDR3: TGTGCCAGCAGCAGGGTCTACACAGGGTGGGGTGAAAAACTGTTTTTT. The V and J genes are TRBV2 and TRBJ1-4, with D possibly matching TRBD1 (6 bases). The V gene's germline CDR1 is SNHLY and CDR2 FYNNEI. This CDR3 comprises 16 residues. V lost 6 bases to trimming and J lost 7 bases, with 21 bases between them.

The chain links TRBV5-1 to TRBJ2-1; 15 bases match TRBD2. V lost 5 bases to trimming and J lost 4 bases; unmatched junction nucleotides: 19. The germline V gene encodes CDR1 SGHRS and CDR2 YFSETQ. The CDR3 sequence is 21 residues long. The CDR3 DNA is TGCGCCAGCAGTTCACCCCGGACTAGCGGGGGGGCCGTCCCCATATACAATGAGCAGTTCTTC. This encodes CASSSPRTSGGAVPIYNEQFF.

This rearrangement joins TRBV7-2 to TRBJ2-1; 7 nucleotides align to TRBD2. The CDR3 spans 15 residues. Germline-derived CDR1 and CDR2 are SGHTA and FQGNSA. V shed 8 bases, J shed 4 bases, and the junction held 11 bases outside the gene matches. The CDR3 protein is CASAFLGGTYNEQFF. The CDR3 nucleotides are TGTGCCAGCGCCTTTCTGGGGGGGACTTACAATGAGCAGTTCTTC.

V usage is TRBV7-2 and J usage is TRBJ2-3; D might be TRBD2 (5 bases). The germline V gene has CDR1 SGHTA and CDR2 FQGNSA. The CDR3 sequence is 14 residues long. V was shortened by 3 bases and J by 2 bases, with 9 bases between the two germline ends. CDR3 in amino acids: CASSFQADTDTQYF. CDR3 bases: TGTGCCAGCAGCTTCCAAGCGGACACAGATACGCAGTATTTT.

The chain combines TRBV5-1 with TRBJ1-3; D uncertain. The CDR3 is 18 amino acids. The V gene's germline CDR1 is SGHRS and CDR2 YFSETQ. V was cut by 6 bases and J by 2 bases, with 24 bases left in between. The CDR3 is CASKWVFGGLAPGNTIYF. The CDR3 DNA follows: TGCGCCAGCAAATGGGTCTTCGGCGGCCTCGCCCCTGGAAACACCATATATTTT.

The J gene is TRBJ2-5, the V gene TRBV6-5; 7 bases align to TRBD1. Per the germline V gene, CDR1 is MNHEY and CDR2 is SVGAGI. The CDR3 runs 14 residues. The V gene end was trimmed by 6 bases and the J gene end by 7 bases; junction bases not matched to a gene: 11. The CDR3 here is CASRGTGVVWTQYF. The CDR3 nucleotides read TGTGCCAGCAGGGGCACAGGGGTAGTGTGGACCCAGTACTTC.

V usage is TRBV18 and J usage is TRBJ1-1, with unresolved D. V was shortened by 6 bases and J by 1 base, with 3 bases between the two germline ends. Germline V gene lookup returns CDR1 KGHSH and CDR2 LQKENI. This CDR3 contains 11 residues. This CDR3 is CASSGNTEAFF. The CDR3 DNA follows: TGTGCCAGCTCCGGGAACACTGAAGCTTTCTTT.

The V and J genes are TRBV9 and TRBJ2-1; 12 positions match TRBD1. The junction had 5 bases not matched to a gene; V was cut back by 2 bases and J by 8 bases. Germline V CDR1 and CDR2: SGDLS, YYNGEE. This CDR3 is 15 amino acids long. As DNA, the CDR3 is TGTGCCAGCAGCGTGGGACAGGGGGCGAGGGATGAGCAGTTCTTC. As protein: CASSVGQGARDEQFF.

The DNA of the CDR3 is TGTGCCAGTAGCCGAGAAAAAGCATCCTACGAGCAGTACTTC. Protein sequence: CASSREKASYEQYF. The chain combines TRBV19 with TRBJ2-7; D gene unclear. The V end was cut by 6 bases, the J end by 1 base, with 13 bases between. CDR1 is LNHDA, CDR2 SQIVND, per germline (reference sequence). The CDR3 consists of 14 residues.